The 16 T cell receptor beta chains presented below share a single source sample, sequenced in a study of identifying expanded T cells in peripheral blood. Produced via immunoSEQ multiplex PCR; TCRdb's table is partial and in-frame only. The sample lists around 95,000 clones, 88% seen once, with about 5.5% in the top ten. Sequences were obtained from blood. These receptors all come from a person between 18 and 69 years old in good health.

The J gene is TRBJ2-5, the V gene TRBV2; D remains ambiguous. The CDR3 runs 14 residues. Germline V gene lookup returns CDR1 SNHLY and CDR2 FYNNEI. Trimming removed 5 bases at V and 4 bases at J, with 14 bases between. This CDR3 reads CASSMGRRGETQYF. The DNA of the CDR3 is TGTGCCAGCAGTATGGGTCGGAGAGGAGAGACCCAGTACTTC. Supplemented by reference TRBV2 and TRBJ2-5, the full variable domain reads EPEVTQTPSHQVTQMGQEVILRCVPISNHLYFYWYRQILGQKVEFLVSFYNNEISEKSEIFDDQFSVERPDGSNFTLKIRSTKLEDSAMYFCASSMGRRGETQYFGPGTRLLVL.

V is TRBV2 and J is TRBJ2-7; tentatively, D is TRBD1 (6 bases). Trimming stripped 10 bases from V and 1 base from J, with 11 bases between. The CDR3 has 12 amino acids. CDR1 and CDR2 from the germline V gene are SNHLY and FYNNEI. CDR3 region: CATGGQSYEQYF. CDR3 in DNA: TGTGCCACCGGAGGACAGTCCTACGAGCAGTACTTC. The whole variable domain, filled in from reference TRBV2 and TRBJ2-7, reads EPEVTQTPSHQVTQMGQEVILRCVPISNHLYFYWYRQILGQKVEFLVSFYNNEISEKSEIFDDQFSVERPDGSNFTLKIRSTKLEDSAMYFCATGGQSYEQYFGPGTRLTVT.

This rearrangement joins TRBV6-5 to TRBJ2-2; TRBD2 is a possible D gene (7 bases). CDR3 length: 15 residues. The germline gives CDR1 MNHEY, CDR2 SVGAGI. Trimming took off 6 bases at V and 5 bases at J, with 16 bases between the two ends. The CDR3 region is CASRGGGAVTGELFF. The CDR3 bases are TGTGCCAGCAGGGGCGGGGGCGCGGTGACCGGGGAGCTGTTTTTT.

This chain uses TRBV23-1 with TRBJ2-6; D not certain. TRBV23-1 is sorted into the ORF group, with uncertain function. This CDR3 has 16 amino acids. V lost 9 bases, J lost 3 bases, and 18 bases lay in between. The DNA for the CDR3 is TGCGCCAGGTGGAATAGATTCTTGTGTGGGGCCAACGTCCTGACTTTC. Translation gives CARWNRFLCGANVLTF.

The rearrangement joins TRBV14 to TRBJ2-6; D is unresolved. The CDR3 totals 15 residues. V dropped 1 base and J dropped 6 bases, with 10 bases sitting between them. Germline lookup yields CDR1 SGHDN and CDR2 FVKESK. The CDR3 sequence: CASSQAVHSANVLTF. The CDR3 DNA sequence: TGTGCCAGCAGCCAAGCCGTGCACTCGGCCAACGTCCTGACTTTC. The full variable domain, with the rest looked up from reference TRBV14 and TRBJ2-6, is EAGVTQFPSHSVIEKGQTVTLRCDPISGHDNLYWYRRVMGKEIKFLLHFVKESKQDESGMPNNRFLAERTGGTYSTLKVQPAELEDSGVYFCASSQAVHSANVLTFGAGSRLTVL.

The rearrangement uses TRBV7-9 and TRBJ2-7; D may be TRBD2 (7 bases). V was pared by 4 bases and J by 0 bases, with 13 bases between. This CDR3 comprises 15 residues. CDR1 is SEHNR, CDR2 FQNEAQ, per germline (reference sequence). As DNA, the CDR3 is TGTGCCAGCAGCTGGGGGGGCTCCATCTCCTACGAGCAGTACTTC. It encodes CASSWGGSISYEQYF. The variable domain in full, with the rest retrieved from reference TRBV7-9 and TRBJ2-7, is DTGVSQNPRHKITKRGQNVTFRCDPISEHNRLYWYRQTLGQGPEFLTYFQNEAQLEKSRLLSDRFSAERPKGSFSTLEIQRTEQGDSAMYLCASSWGGSISYEQYFGPGTRLTVT.

This clone was found a few times. The V gene is TRBV11-2, the J gene TRBJ1-1; no reliable D call. The CDR3 spans 14 residues. The V and J ends lost 1 base and 1 base respectively, with 7 bases between them. Germline V CDR1 and CDR2: SGHAT, FQNNGV. Here the CDR3 reads CASSLVVRNTEAFF. In DNA, the CDR3 is TGTGCCAGCAGCTTAGTGGTGAGGAACACTGAAGCTTTCTTT.

There are a few counts of this clone. The chain employs TRBV10-3 and TRBJ1-2, with 8 positions matching TRBD1. V dropped 11 bases and J dropped 8; count of bases not matched to a gene: 13. CDR3 length equals 13 residues. The germline CDR1 and CDR2 sequences are ENHRY and SYGVKD. The CDR3 here is CASREDRVLGYTF. CDR3 sequence (DNA): TGTGCCTCGCGTGAGGACAGGGTACTGGGCTACACCTTC.

The chain combines TRBV21-1 with TRBJ2-3; the table's D gene call, TRBD2, was not cross checked with the DNA. TRBV21-1 is reported as a pseudogene. The CDR3 is 17 residues long. The CDR3 region has the DNA TGTGCCAGCAGCAAAGGGGGGGGACTTTCTAGCACAGATACGCAGTATTTT. Protein sequence: CASSKGGGLSSTDTQYF.

V usage is TRBV5-5 and J usage is TRBJ1-1; tentative D call: TRBD1 (5 bases). This CDR3 region has 14 residues. The V end was cut by 2 bases, the J end by 0 bases, with 8 bases between. Germline assignment: CDR1 SGHKS and CDR2 YYEKEE (reference sequence). The CDR3 here is CASSFRQLNTEAFF. The CDR3 DNA reads TGTGCCAGCAGCTTTCGACAGTTGAACACTGAAGCTTTCTTT.

The chain joins TRBV6-4 to TRBJ2-6; tentatively, D is TRBD1 (6 bases). From germline, CDR1 is MRHNA and CDR2 SNTAGT. Trimming shortened V by 5 bases and J by 2 bases, and 10 bases separated the two germline ends. The CDR3 spans 15 residues. CDR3 in amino acids: CASSTGMAGANVLTF. Written as DNA, the CDR3 is TGTGCCAGCAGTACAGGGATGGCTGGGGCCAACGTCCTGACTTTC.

The V gene is TRBV5-1, the J gene TRBJ1-2, with no clear D. The CDR3 length is 12 residues. Germline V gives CDR1 SGHRS, CDR2 YFSETQ. Trimming cost V 0 bases and J 6 bases, with 6 bases left between them. Here the CDR3 DNA reads TGCGCCAGCAGCTTGGTTGGGGATGGCTACACCTTC. Protein sequence: CASSLVGDGYTF.

This clone was detected only a few times. The chain carries TRBV4-3 and TRBJ1-2; D not certain. Looked up from germline, CDR1 is LGHNA and CDR2 is YSLEER. V was shortened by 1 base and J by 0 bases, with 15 bases between the two germline ends. The CDR3 loop spans 17 amino acids. The CDR3 is CASSQGSATSTNYGYTF. CDR3 sequence (DNA): TGCGCCAGCAGCCAAGGGTCAGCAACTTCCACTAACTATGGCTACACCTTC.

The chain carries TRBV19 and TRBJ2-1, with TRBD2 matching 14 bases. This CDR3 contains 19 residues. V dropped 4 bases and J dropped 4; count of bases not matched to a gene: 12. Germline lookup yields CDR1 LNHDA and CDR2 SQIVND (reference sequence). CDR3 in amino acids: CASSRAGTSGRVTYNEQFF. The CDR3, as DNA: TGTGCCAGTAGTAGGGCCGGGACTAGCGGGAGAGTAACTTACAATGAGCAGTTCTTC.

The rearrangement joins TRBV7-9 to TRBJ2-7; a weak D match, TRBD1 (6 bases). The CDR3 is 14 residues long. Germline V gene sequence: CDR1 SEHNR, CDR2 FQNEAQ (reference sequence). V lost 4 bases and J lost 3, with 13 bases in between. This CDR3 reads CASSSGDTVYEQYF. As DNA, the CDR3 is TGTGCCAGCAGCTCCGGGGACACCGTCTACGAGCAGTACTTC.

J is TRBJ2-3 and V is TRBV29-1, with D tentatively TRBD2 (6 bases). Germline-derived CDR1 and CDR2 are SQVTM and ANQGSEA. V was clipped by 3 bases and J by 0 bases, with 13 bases between them. The CDR3 has 15 amino acids. This CDR3 reads CSVEEGSTSTDTQYF. CDR3 coding DNA: TGCAGCGTTGAGGAGGGATCGACTAGCACAGATACGCAGTATTTT.